This T cell receptor beta chain comes out of a study of cytomegalovirus exposure and HLA in healthy donors. Concerning this clone: Antigen unknown.

Primers included in the PCR were 60 Vbeta and 13 Jbeta primers. As processed by the authors: Approximately 79 million unique TCR beta chains, 9.5 million to 11 million of them shared, were counted by a later analysis. This table comes from immunoSEQ multiplex PCR, and its TCRdb copy is limited to in-frame clones, with some not included. V and J calls and clone size come straight from that table; D and trimming were deduced from the DNA. The table includes roughly 100,000 clones, over 70% detected once. Donors in the study were healthy people who gave bone marrow. Study findings and constraints: HLA alleles were associated with some 16,000 TCR beta sequences in a later analysis at 0.05 false discovery rate. The authors enumerated 180 or so TCR beta chains as linked to cytomegalovirus.

V was clipped by 4 bases and J by 3 bases; unmatched bases: 11. The CDR3 is made up of 16 amino acids. Looked up from germline, CDR1 is MDHEN and CDR2 is SYDVKM. This TCR derives from a boy between 5 and 17 years old in good health and CMV-seronegative. The specimen sequenced was PBMCs. The V call is TRBV28, the J call TRBJ1-2, with 7 bases aligning to TRBD1. CDR3 in amino acids: CASSYLGQGVYYGYTF. CDR3 sequence (DNA): TGTGCCAGCAGTTACCTGGGGCAGGGGGTTTACTATGGCTACACCTTC.